The rows below give T cell receptor beta chains drawn from one sample of a study of Ad26.COV2.S vaccination and SARS-CoV-2 variants. Some clones are missing from TCRdb's copy, which holds only in-frame ones; the method was immunoSEQ multiplex PCR. Among 300,000 to 350,000 clones listed, roughly nine tenths were seen once. Sample: peripheral blood, taken in a trial of Ad26.COV2.S vaccine versus placebo. Receptors were obtained from a person aged 18-60 years who received the Ad26.COV2.S COVID-19 vaccine or a placebo. The CDR3 runs from the conserved cysteine through the conserved F or W. A D gene is named only where the DNA matches it firmly. Size is stated for part of the rows, as once, few or many counts, or as a class when the clone is expanded.

TRBV6-1	-	-	TRBJ2-3	TGTGCCAGCAGTGAAGGGGACTTCACAGATACGCAGTATTTT	CASSEGDFTDTQYF
TRBV7-8	TRBD2	-	TRBJ2-1	TGTGCCAGCAGCTTAGCGGAAAGAGGGCGGGAGGGCCGAAATGAGCAGTTCTTC	CASSLAERGREGRNEQFF
TRBV7-2	-	-	TRBJ1-5	TGTGCCAGCAGCTCCAGTTGGGGACAGCCCCAGCATTTT	CASSSSWGQPQHF
TRBV29-1	TRBD2	-	TRBJ2-3	TGCAGCGTTGAATGGCGGGAGGTGACAGATACGCAGTATTTT	CSVEWREVTDTQYF
TRBV5-4	TRBD2	-	TRBJ2-3	TGTGCCAGCAGCGAACTAGCGGGGGGAAGCACAGATACGCAGTATTTT	CASSELAGGSTDTQYF
TRBV10-3	-	-	TRBJ1-2	TGTGCCATCAGTGGGGGAGCGGGAGGCTACACCTTC	CAISGGAGGYTF
TRBV28	TRBD1	once	TRBJ1-2	TGTGCCAGCCGGACAGGGCAGTTTGGCTACACCTTC	CASRTGQFGYTF
TRBV19	-	-	TRBJ1-6	TGTGCCAGTAGTATAGGGGATCTTAATAATTCACCCCTCCACTTT	CASSIGDLNNSPLHF
TRBV15	-	-	TRBJ1-1	TGTGCCACCAGCAGGGGGTTAGGGGGCACTGAAGCTTTCTTT	CATSRGLGGTEAFF
TRBV11-2	-	once	TRBJ2-5	TGTGCCAGCAGCTTAGTCGGTCGGGGGCGAAAGGGAGAGACCCAGTACTTC	CASSLVGRGRKGETQYF
TRBV5-4	-	-	TRBJ1-2	TGTGCCAGCAGCCCAGCGAGTACAGGCGGTATCTATGGCTACACCTTC	CASSPASTGGIYGYTF
TRBV7-3	TRBD1	-	TRBJ1-2	TGTGCCAGCAGCTTAACAGGGGAGACAGGGGGCTATGGCTACACCTTC	CASSLTGETGGYGYTF
TRBV7-3	-	-	TRBJ1-5	TGTGCCAGCACCCGTTCGGGCGGGGCAAATCAGCCCCAGCATTTT	CASTRSGGANQPQHF
TRBV4-1	-	-	TRBJ1-1	TGCGCCAGCGTTCCCCTCCCGGGGTTTAAGGGCACTGAAGCTTTCTTT	CASVPLPGFKGTEAFF
TRBV3-1/TRBV3-2	-	once	TRBJ2-7	TGTGCCAGCAGCCAGGAACAAAGCGAGCAGTACTTC	CASSQEQSEQYF
TRBV6-4	-	-	TRBJ1-4	TGTGCCAGCCCGGGCAGTACTAATGAAAAACTGTTTTTT	CASPGSTNEKLFF
TRBV7-8	-	once	TRBJ1-2	TGTGCCAGCAGCTTAGCGCACAACTATGGCTACACCTTC	CASSLAHNYGYTF
TRBV6-5	-	-	TRBJ2-1	TGTGCCAGCGTAGCAGGTGGCCTTGATGAGCAGTTCTTC	CASVAGGLDEQFF
TRBV29-1	-	-	TRBJ1-1	TGCAGCGTTGAACCCCGCCTGATGAACACTGAAGCTTTCTTT	CSVEPRLMNTEAFF
TRBV30	-	-	TRBJ2-1	TGTGCCTGGAGTGTCGGGATAAACAATGAGCAGTTCTTC	CAWSVGINNEQFF
TRBV18	TRBD2	-	TRBJ2-1	TGTGCCAGCGGAAAGGGACTAGCGGGCGACAATGAGCAGTTCTTC	CASGKGLAGDNEQFF
TRBV12-3/TRBV12-4	TRBD1	-	TRBJ2-7	TGTGCCAGCAGCCCTACCGGGACAGGCCGTGGGTACTTC	CASSPTGTGRGYF
TRBV27	-	-	TRBJ1-2	TGTGCCAGCAGTTTGCGCGGGAACTATGGCTACACCTTC	CASSLRGNYGYTF
TRBV25-1	-	-	TRBJ1-1	TGTGCCAGCAGTGAATATGAGGGGAAAGGACTAGGCACTGAAGCTTTCTTT	CASSEYEGKGLGTEAFF
TRBV6-6	-	-	TRBJ1-6	TGTGCCAGCAAAATGAGCGGCCTAGATTCACCCCTCCACTTT	CASKMSGLDSPLHF
TRBV5-4	-	-	TRBJ1-2	TGTGCCAGCAGCTTTACATCAGTTGTTGGCTATGGCTACACCTTC	CASSFTSVVGYGYTF
TRBV6-2/TRBV6-3	-	-	TRBJ1-1	TGTGCCAGCAGTTCCGGGTGGGGAGAAGACAGCCTGAACACTGAAGCTTTCTTT	CASSSGWGEDSLNTEAFF
TRBV6-2/TRBV6-3	-	few	TRBJ2-2	TGTGCCAGCAGTTACGTGTCAGGGCACGGGGAGCTGTTTTTT	CASSYVSGHGELFF
TRBV4-1	-	-	TRBJ2-7	TGCGCCAGCAGCCAGGGTGTAGGTGACCCATACGCCTACGAGCAGTACTTC	CASSQGVGDPYAYEQYF
TRBV3-1/TRBV3-2	-	-	TRBJ1-1	TGTGCCAGCAGCCAAGCCTTGATGAACACTGAAGCTTTCTTT	CASSQALMNTEAFF
TRBV7-9	-	-	TRBJ1-5	TGTGCCAGCAGCTTAGGTGGCCAGCCCCAGCATTTT	CASSLGGQPQHF
TRBV12-3/TRBV12-4	-	-	TRBJ2-7	TGTGCCAGCAGTTTGGGACGCTACGAGCAGTACTTC	CASSLGRYEQYF